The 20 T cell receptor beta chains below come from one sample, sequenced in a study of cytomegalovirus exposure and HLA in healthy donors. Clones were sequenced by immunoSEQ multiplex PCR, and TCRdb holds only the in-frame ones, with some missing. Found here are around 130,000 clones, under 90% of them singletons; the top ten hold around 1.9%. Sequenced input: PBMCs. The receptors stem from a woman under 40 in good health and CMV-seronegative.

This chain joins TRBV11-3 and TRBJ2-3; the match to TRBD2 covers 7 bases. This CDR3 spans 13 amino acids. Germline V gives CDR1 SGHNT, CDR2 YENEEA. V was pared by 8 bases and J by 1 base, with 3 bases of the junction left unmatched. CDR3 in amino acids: CASASGGTDTQYF. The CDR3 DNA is TGTGCCAGCGCCAGCGGGGGCACAGATACGCAGTATTTT.

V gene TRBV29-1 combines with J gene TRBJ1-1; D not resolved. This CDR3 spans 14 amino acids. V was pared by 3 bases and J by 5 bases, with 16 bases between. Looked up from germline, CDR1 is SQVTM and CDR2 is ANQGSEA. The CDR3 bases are TGCAGCGTTGATGTTACGGGGATGGTGACTGAAGCTTTCTTT. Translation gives CSVDVTGMVTEAFF.

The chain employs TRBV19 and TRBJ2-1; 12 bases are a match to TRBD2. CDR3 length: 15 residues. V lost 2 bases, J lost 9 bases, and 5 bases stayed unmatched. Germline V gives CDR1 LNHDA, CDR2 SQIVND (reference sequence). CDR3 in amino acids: CASSITSGGSSEQFF. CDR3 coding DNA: TGTGCCAGTAGTATAACTAGCGGGGGGTCGAGTGAGCAGTTCTTC.

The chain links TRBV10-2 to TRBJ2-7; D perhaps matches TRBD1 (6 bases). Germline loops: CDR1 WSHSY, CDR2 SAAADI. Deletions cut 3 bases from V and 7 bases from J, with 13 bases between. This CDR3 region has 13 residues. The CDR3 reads CASSEQGVGEQYF. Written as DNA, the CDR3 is TGCGCCAGCAGTGAACAGGGTGTTGGGGAGCAGTACTTC.

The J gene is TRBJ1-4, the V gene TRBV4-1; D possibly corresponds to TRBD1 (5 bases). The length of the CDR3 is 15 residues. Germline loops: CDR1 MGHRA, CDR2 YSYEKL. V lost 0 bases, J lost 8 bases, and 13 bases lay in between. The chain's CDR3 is CASSQDSGGREKLFF. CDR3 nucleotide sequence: TGCGCCAGCAGCCAAGATTCGGGGGGAAGAGAAAAACTGTTTTTT.

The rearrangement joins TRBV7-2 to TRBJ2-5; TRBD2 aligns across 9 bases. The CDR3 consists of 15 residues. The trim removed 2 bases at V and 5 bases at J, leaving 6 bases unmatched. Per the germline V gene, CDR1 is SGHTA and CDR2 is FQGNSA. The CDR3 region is CASSLRSGGDETQYF. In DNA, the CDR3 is TGTGCCAGCAGCTTACGTAGCGGGGGAGATGAGACCCAGTACTTC.

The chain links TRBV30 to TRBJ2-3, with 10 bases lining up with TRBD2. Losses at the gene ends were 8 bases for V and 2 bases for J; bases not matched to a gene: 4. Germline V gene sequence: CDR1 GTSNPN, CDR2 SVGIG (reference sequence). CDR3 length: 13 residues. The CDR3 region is CALSGGLTDTQYF. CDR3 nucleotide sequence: TGTGCCCTTAGCGGGGGGCTCACAGATACGCAGTATTTT. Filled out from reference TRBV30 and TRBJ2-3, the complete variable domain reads SQTIHQWPATLVQPVGSPLSLECTVEGTSNPNLYWYRQAAGRGLQLLFYSVGIGQISSEVPQNLSASRPQDRQFILSSKKLLLSDSGFYLCALSGGLTDTQYFGPGTRLTVL.

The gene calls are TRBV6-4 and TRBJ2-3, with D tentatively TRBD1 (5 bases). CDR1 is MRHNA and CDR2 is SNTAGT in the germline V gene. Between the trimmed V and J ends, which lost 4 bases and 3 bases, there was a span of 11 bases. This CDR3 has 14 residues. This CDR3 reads CASSGQGGTDTQYF. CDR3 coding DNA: TGTGCCAGCAGTGGGCAGGGTGGAACAGATACGCAGTATTTT.

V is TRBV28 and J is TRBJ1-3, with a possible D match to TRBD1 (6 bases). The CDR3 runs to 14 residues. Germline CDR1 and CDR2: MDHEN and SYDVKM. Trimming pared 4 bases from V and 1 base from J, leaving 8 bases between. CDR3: CASSSQGSGNTIYF. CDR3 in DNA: TGTGCCAGCAGTTCACAGGGATCTGGAAACACCATATATTTT.

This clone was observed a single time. This CDR3 reads CASSFVQGLRNSPLHF. In DNA form, the CDR3 reads TGTGCCAGCAGCTTTGTTCAGGGGCTAAGAAATTCACCCCTCCACTTT. This chain joins TRBV7-2 and TRBJ1-6, with D possibly TRBD1 on 6 matching bases. The germline gives CDR1 SGHTA, CDR2 FQGNSA. CDR3 length equals 16 residues. The V end was cut by 3 bases, the J end by 7 bases, with 16 bases between.

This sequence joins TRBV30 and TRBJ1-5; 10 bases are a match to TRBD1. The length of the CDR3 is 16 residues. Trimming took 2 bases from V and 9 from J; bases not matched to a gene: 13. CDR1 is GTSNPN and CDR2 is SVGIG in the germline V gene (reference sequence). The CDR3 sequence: CAWSRPGTGDFRPQHF. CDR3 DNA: TGTGCCTGGAGTCGGCCGGGGACAGGGGATTTTAGGCCCCAGCATTTT.

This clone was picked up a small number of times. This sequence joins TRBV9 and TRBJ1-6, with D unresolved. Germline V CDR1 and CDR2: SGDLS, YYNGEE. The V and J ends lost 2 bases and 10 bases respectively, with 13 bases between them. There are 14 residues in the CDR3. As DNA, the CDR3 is TGTGCCAGCAGCGTCCGGACTGAGCGCTCACCCCTCCACTTT. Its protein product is CASSVRTERSPLHF.

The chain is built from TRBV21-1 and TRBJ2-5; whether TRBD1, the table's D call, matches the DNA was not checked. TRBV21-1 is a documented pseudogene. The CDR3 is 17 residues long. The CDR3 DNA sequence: TGTGCCAGCAGCAGCCCTTTACCGGGACAGGGTCAAGAGACCCAGTACTTC. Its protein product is CASSSPLPGQGQETQYF.

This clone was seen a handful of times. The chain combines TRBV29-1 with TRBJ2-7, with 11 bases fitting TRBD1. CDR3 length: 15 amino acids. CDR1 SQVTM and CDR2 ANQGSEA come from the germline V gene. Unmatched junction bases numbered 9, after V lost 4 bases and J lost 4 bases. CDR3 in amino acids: CSVAAGTGGLYEQYF. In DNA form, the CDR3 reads TGCAGCGTTGCGGCCGGGACAGGGGGTCTATACGAGCAGTACTTC.

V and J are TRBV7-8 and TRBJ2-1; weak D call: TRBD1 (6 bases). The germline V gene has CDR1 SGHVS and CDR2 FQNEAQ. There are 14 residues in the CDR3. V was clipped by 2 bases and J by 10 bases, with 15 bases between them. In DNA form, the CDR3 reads TGTGCCAGCAGCTTATTGGTCAGGGGTTTGGAGCAGTTCTTC. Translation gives CASSLLVRGLEQFF. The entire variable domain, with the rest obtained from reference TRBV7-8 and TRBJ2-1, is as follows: GAGVSQSPRYKVAKRGQDVALRCDPISGHVSLFWYQQALGQGPEFLTYFQNEAQLDKSGLPSDRFFAERPEGSVSTLKIQRTQQEDSAVYLCASSLLVRGLEQFFGPGTRLTVL.

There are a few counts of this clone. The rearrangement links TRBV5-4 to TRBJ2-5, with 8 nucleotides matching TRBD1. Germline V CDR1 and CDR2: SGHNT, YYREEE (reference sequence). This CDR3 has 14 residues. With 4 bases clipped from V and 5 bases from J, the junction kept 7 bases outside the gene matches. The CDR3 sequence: CASSVGQGVETQYF. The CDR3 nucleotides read TGTGCCAGCAGCGTTGGACAGGGAGTGGAGACCCAGTACTTC.

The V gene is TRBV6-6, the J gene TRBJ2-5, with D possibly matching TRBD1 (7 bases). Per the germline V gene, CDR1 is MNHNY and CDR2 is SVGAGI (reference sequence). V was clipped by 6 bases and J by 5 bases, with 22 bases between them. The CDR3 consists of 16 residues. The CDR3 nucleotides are TGTGCCAGCAGCCGGACAGGCGGCCTTGGGGGGGAGACCCAGTACTTC. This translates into CASSRTGGLGGETQYF.

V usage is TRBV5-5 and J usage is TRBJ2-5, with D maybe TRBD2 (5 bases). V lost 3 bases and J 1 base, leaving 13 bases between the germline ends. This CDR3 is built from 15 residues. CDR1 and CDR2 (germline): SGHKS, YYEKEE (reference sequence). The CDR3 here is CASSSFRTRQETQYF. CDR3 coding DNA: TGTGCCAGCAGCTCTTTCCGGACTCGCCAAGAGACCCAGTACTTC.

CDR3 amino acids: CASSLVPRGLTKGIYGYTF. The CDR3 region has the DNA TGTGCCAGCAGCTTAGTGCCCAGGGGGCTTACCAAGGGGATCTATGGCTACACCTTC. V gene TRBV7-9 combines with J gene TRBJ1-2; 8 nucleotides agree with TRBD1. CDR1 and CDR2 from the germline V gene are SEHNR and FQNEAQ (reference sequence). Trimming took 1 base from V and 4 from J; bases not matched to a gene: 17. There are 19 residues in the CDR3.

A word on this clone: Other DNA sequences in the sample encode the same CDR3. The CDR3 loop reads CAWSVAENTEAFF. DNA for the CDR3: TGTGCCTGGAGTGTAGCGGAGAACACTGAAGCTTTCTTT. The chain joins TRBV30 to TRBJ1-1; D unresolved. The germline V and J ends were trimmed by 0 bases and 1 base, with 6 bases remaining between them. Per the germline V gene, CDR1 is GTSNPN and CDR2 is SVGIG (reference sequence). The length of the CDR3 is 13 residues.